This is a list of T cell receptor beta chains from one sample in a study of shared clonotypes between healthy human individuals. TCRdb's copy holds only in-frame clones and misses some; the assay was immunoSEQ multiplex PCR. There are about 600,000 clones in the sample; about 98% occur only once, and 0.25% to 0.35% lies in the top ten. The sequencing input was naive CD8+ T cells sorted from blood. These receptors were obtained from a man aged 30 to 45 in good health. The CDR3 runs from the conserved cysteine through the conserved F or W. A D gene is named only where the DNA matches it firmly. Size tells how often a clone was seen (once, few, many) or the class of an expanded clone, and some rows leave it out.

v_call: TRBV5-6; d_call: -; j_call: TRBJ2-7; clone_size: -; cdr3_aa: CASSWEGGDYEQYF; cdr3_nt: TGTGCCAGCAGCTGGGAAGGCGGGGATTACGAGCAGTACTTC
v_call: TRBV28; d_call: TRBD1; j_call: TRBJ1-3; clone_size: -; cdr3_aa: CASSLGQGAVTIYF; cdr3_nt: TGTGCCAGCAGTTTGGGACAGGGAGCAGTCACCATATATTTT
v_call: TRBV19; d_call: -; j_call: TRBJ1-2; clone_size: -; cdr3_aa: CASSIQQSYGYTF; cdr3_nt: TGTGCCAGTAGTATACAGCAATCCTATGGCTACACCTTC
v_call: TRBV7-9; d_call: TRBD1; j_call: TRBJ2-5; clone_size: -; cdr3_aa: CASSFTGGQETQYF; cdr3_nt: TGTGCCAGCAGCTTTACAGGGGGACAAGAGACCCAGTACTTC
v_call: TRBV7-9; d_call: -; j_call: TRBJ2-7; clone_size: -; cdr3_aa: CASSGKLGLALYEQYF; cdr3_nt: TGTGCCAGCAGCGGGAAGCTAGGACTCGCACTCTACGAGCAGTACTTC
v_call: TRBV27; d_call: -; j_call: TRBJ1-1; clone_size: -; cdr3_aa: CASSQRQAAEAFF; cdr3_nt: TGTGCCAGCAGTCAAAGACAGGCCGCTGAAGCTTTCTTT
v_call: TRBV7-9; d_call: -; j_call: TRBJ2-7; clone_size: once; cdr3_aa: CASSLALGGEQYF; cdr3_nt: TGTGCCAGCAGCTTAGCCCTGGGCGGCGAGCAGTACTTC
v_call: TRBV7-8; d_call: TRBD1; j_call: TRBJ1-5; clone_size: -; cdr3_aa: CASSSWTGPYSNQPQHF; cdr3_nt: TGTGCCAGCAGCTCGTGGACAGGGCCATATAGCAATCAGCCCCAGCATTTT
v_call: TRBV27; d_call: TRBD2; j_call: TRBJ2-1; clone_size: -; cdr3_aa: CASSQGTSGSSYNEQFF; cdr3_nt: TGTGCCAGCAGTCAGGGGACTAGCGGGAGCTCCTACAATGAGCAGTTCTTC
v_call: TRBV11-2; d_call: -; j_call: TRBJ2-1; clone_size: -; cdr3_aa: CASSPLTGIITNEQFF; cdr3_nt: TGTGCCAGCAGCCCCTTGACCGGAATTATCACCAATGAGCAGTTCTTC
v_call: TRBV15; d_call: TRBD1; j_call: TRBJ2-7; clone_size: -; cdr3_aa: CATSRDLWTGVNEQYF; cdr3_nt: TGTGCCACCAGCAGAGATCTTTGGACAGGGGTGAACGAGCAGTACTTC
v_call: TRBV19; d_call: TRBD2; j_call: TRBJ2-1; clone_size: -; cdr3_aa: CASQRVSGGIKEQFF; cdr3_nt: TGTGCCAGTCAGCGGGTGTCGGGAGGGATCAAAGAGCAGTTCTTC
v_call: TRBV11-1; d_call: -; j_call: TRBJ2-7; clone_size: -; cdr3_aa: CASSLLNYEQYF; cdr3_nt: TGTGCCAGCAGCTTACTTAACTACGAGCAGTACTTC
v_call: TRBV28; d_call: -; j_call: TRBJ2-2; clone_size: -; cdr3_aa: CASSFRVTGELFF; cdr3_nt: TGTGCCAGCAGTTTTCGGGTCACCGGGGAGCTGTTTTTT
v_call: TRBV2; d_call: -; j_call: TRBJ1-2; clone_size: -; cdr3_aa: CASMHRALTF; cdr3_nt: TGTGCCAGCATGCATCGGGCGCTCACCTTC
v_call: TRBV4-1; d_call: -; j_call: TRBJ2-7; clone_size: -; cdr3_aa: CASSLEMSSYEQYF; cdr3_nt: TGCGCCAGCAGCCTAGAAATGAGCTCCTACGAGCAGTACTTC
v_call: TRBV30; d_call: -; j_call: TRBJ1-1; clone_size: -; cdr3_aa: CAWSVHGVTEAFF; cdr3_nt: TGTGCCTGGAGTGTACACGGGGTCACTGAAGCTTTCTTT
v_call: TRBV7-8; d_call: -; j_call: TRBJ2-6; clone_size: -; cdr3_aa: CASSLESGAGANVLTF; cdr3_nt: TGTGCCAGCAGCTTAGAATCAGGGGCCGGGGCCAACGTCCTGACTTTC
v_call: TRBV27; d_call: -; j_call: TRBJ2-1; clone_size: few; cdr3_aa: CASMALDDSFYNEQFF; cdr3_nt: TGTGCCAGCATGGCCCTAGATGACAGCTTCTACAATGAGCAGTTCTTC
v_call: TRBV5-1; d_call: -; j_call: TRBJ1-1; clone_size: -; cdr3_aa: CASRWPSGTEAFF; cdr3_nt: TGCGCCAGCAGATGGCCGTCCGGCACTGAAGCTTTCTTT
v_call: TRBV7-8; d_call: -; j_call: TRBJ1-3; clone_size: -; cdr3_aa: CASSSWGPDSGNTIYF; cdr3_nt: TGTGCCAGCAGCTCGTGGGGGCCTGACTCTGGAAACACCATATATTTT
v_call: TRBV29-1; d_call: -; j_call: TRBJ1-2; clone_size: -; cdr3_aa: CIIGGLSGYTF; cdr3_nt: TGCATCATTGGGGGGCTCTCTGGCTACACCTTC
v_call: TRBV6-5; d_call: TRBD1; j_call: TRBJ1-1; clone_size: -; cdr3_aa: CASSYYQGGTEAFF; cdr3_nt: TGTGCCAGCAGTTACTACCAGGGGGGCACTGAAGCTTTCTTT
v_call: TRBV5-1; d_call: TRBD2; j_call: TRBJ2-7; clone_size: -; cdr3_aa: CASSLDDSGLAGGSSYEQYF; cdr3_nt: TGCGCCAGCAGCTTGGATGACTCGGGGCTAGCGGGAGGCAGCTCCTACGAGCAGTACTTC
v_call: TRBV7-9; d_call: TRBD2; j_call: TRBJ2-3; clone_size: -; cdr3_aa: CASSSGTSQLGTDTQYF; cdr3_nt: TGTGCCAGCAGCTCCGGGACTAGCCAACTTGGCACAGATACGCAGTATTTT
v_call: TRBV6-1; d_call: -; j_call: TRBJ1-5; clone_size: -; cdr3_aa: CASSVSPQGNQPQHF; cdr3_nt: TGTGCCAGCAGTGTTTCTCCCCAGGGAAATCAGCCCCAGCATTTT
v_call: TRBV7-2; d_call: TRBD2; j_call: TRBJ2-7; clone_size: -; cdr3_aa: CASSPLLAGVVEQYF; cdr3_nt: TGTGCCAGCAGCCCCCTACTAGCGGGAGTCGTCGAGCAGTACTTC
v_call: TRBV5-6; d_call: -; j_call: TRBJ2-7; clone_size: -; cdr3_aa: CASSLAFMGGNSYEQYF; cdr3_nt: TGTGCCAGCAGCTTGGCCTTTATGGGCGGGAACTCCTACGAGCAGTACTTC
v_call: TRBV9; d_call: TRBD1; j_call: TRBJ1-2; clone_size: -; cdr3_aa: CASSAVGDRIGYTF; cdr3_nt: TGTGCCAGCAGCGCCGTGGGGGACAGGATTGGCTACACCTTC
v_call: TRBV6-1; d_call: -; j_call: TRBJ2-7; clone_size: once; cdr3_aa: CASSGRLLPYEQYF; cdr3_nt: TGTGCCAGCAGTGGGCGACTGCTCCCCTACGAGCAGTACTTC
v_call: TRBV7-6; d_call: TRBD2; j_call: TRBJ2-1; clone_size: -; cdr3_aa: CASSLVWSGEHHEQFF; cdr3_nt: TGTGCCAGCAGCTTAGTGTGGAGCGGGGAGCATCATGAGCAGTTCTTC
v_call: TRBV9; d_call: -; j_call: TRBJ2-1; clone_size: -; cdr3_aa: CASSASLHTYNEQFF; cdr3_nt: TGTGCCAGCAGCGCGTCATTACACACCTACAATGAGCAGTTCTTC
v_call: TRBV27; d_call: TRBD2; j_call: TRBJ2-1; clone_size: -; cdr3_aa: CASSLGGRGNEQFF; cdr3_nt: TGTGCCAGCAGTTTAGGTGGGAGGGGCAATGAGCAGTTCTTC
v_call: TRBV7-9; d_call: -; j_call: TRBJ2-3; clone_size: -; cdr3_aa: CASSLATVLGTDTQYF; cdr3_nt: TGTGCCAGCAGCTTAGCCACCGTACTAGGCACAGATACGCAGTATTTT
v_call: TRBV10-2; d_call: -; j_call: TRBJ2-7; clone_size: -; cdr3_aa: CASTTGPFSEQYF; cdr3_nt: TGCGCCAGCACGACTGGCCCCTTCTCCGAGCAGTACTTC
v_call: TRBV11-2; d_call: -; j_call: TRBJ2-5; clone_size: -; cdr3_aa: CASMGRQETQYF; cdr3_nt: TGTGCCAGCATGGGTCGACAAGAGACCCAGTACTTC
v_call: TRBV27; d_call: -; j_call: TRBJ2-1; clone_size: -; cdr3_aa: CASSPRVVREQFF; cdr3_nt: TGTGCCAGCAGCCCACGTGTAGTTCGTGAGCAGTTCTTC
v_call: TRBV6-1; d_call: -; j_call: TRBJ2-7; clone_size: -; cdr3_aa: CASSEFSASNYEQYF; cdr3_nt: TGTGCCAGCAGTGAATTCTCGGCTAGCAACTACGAGCAGTACTTC
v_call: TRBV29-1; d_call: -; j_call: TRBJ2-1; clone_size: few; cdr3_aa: CSVSVQGGNEQFF; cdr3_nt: TGCAGCGTTTCGGTACAGGGAGGGAATGAGCAGTTCTTC
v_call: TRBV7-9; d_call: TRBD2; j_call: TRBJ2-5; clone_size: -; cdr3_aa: CASSPAGQETQYF; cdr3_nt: TGTGCCAGCAGCCCAGCGGGACAAGAGACCCAGTACTTC
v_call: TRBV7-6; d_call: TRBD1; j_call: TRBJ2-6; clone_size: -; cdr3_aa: CASSLGTGAGANVLTF; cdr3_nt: TGTGCCAGCAGCTTAGGGACAGGGGCCGGGGCCAACGTCCTGACTTTC
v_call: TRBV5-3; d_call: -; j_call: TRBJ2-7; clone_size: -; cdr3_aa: CARSLYRLYEQYF; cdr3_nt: TGTGCCAGAAGCTTGTACAGATTATACGAGCAGTACTTC
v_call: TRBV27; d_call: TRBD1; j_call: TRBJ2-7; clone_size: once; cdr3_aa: CATVGTGYEQYF; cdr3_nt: TGTGCCACGGTCGGGACAGGGTACGAGCAGTACTTC
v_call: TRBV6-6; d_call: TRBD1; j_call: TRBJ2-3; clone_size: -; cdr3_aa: CASSLYRGQSTDTQYF; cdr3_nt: TGTGCCAGCAGTCTTTACAGGGGGCAGAGCACAGATACGCAGTATTTT
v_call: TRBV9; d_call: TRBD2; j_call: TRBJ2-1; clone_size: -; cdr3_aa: CASSLVPHNGLASLNEQFF; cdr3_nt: TGTGCCAGCAGCCTTGTCCCCCACAATGGACTAGCTTCCCTGAATGAGCAGTTCTTC
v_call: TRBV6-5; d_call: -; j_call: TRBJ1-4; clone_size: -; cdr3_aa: CASSAGATNEKLFF; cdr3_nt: TGTGCCAGCAGTGCAGGGGCAACTAATGAAAAACTGTTTTTT
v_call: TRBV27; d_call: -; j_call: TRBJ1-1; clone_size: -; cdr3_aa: CASSVVQNTEAFF; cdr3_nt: TGTGCCAGCAGTGTAGTCCAAAACACTGAAGCTTTCTTT
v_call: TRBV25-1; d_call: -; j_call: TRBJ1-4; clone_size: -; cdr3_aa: CASSDYRAANEKLFF; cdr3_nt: TGTGCCAGCAGTGACTACAGGGCGGCTAATGAAAAACTGTTTTTT
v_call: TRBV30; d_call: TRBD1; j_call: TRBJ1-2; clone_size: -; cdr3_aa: CAGQVDYGYTF; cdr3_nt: TGTGCCGGACAGGTGGACTATGGCTACACCTTC
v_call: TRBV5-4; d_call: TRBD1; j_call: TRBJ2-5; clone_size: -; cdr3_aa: CASSLVGQGETQYF; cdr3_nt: TGTGCCAGCAGCTTGGTGGGACAGGGAGAGACCCAGTACTTC
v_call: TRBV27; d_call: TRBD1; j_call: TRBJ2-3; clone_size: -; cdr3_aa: CASSDGTGGADTQYF; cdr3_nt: TGTGCCAGCAGTGATGGGACAGGGGGCGCAGATACGCAGTATTTT
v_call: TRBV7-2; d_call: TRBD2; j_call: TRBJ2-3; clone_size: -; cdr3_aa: CASSPELGRERTDTQYF; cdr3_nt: TGTGCCAGCAGCCCCGAACTAGGGCGGGAGCGAACAGATACGCAGTATTTT
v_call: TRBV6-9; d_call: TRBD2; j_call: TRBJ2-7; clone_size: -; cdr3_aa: CAEKWGTNYYEQYF; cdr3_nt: TGTGCCGAAAAATGGGGGACTAACTACTACGAGCAGTACTTC
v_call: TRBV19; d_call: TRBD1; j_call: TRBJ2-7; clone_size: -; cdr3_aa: CASSLGQGRNEQYF; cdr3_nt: TGTGCCAGTAGTCTGGGACAGGGACGGAACGAGCAGTACTTC
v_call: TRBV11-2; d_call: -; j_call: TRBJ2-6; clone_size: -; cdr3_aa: CASRPSSGANVLTF; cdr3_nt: TGTGCCAGCAGACCATCTTCTGGGGCCAACGTCCTGACTTTC
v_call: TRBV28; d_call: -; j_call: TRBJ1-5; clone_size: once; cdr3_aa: CASSFHRAFNQPQHF; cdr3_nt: TGTGCCAGCAGTTTTCACAGGGCTTTTAATCAGCCCCAGCATTTT
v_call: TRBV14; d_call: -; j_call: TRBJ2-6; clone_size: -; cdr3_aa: CASSQRYWGSGANVLTF; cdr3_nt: TGTGCCAGCAGCCAAAGATATTGGGGTTCTGGGGCCAACGTCCTGACTTTC
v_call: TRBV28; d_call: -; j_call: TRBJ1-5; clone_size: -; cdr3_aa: CASSDPGTSNQPQHF; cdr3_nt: TGTGCCAGCAGTGACCCCGGGACAAGCAATCAGCCCCAGCATTTT
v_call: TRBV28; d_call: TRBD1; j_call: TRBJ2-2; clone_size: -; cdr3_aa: CASSLTGELTGELFF; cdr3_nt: TGTGCCAGCAGTCTGACAGGGGAATTGACCGGGGAGCTGTTTTTT
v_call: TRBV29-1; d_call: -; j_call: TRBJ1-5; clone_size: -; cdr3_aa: CSVGQEYQPQHF; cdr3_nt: TGCAGCGTTGGACAGGAGTATCAGCCCCAGCATTTT